The 29 T cell receptor beta chains listed next were all sequenced from one sample in a study of T cell repertoires in cytomegalovirus infection. From the reads, TCRdb called clonotypes with MiXCR, one entry per CDR3 protein. The sample holds around 770,000 distinct CDR3 sequences; 25% to 35% are singletons and the top ten take around 14%. No antigen is known for these receptors. Sequenced here: cultured CD8+ T cells from PBMCs, sampled from culture after CMV antigen stimulation. The receptors shown here come from a human donor in good health (CMV status not recorded). Some clones in this sample may be carry-over from other donors' samples.

V is TRBV6-1 and J is TRBJ1-1, with D unresolved. Germline CDR1 reads MNHNS; CDR2 reads SASEGT. V shed 1 base and J shed 0 bases, with 9 bases lying between them. The CDR3 loop spans 15 amino acids. CDR3 in amino acids: CASSEDDPVNTEAFF. The CDR3 coding sequence is TGTGCCAGCAGTGAAGATGATCCAGTGAACACTGAAGCTTTCTTT.

There are many counts of this clonotype. The V gene is TRBV6-6, the J gene TRBJ2-3; D remains unclear. V gave up 2 bases and J gave up 3 bases, with 15 bases separating them. The CDR3 has 16 residues. Germline V CDR1 and CDR2: MNHNY, SVGAGI (reference sequence). The CDR3 sequence: CASSYPRYEATDTQYF. In nucleotides, the CDR3 is TGTGCCAGCAGTTACCCCAGGTACGAGGCGACAGATACGCAGTATTTT.

This sequence joins TRBV4-1 and TRBJ1-1; D is perhaps TRBD1 (6 bases). Per the germline V gene, CDR1 is MGHRA and CDR2 is YSYEKL. There are 16 residues in the CDR3. V was trimmed by 0 bases and J by 5 bases, leaving 16 bases between them. CDR3 in amino acids: CASSQDVGGARTEAFF. The DNA for the CDR3 is TGCGCCAGCAGCCAAGACGTCGGGGGGGCACGAACTGAAGCTTTCTTT.

This clonotype has just a few counts. The V gene is TRBV2, the J gene TRBJ2-7; 7 bases line up with TRBD2. The CDR3 length is 14 residues. V lost 3 bases, J lost 4 bases, and 6 bases stayed unmatched. Germline CDR1 SNHLY, CDR2 FYNNEI. The CDR3 DNA sequence: TGTGCCAGCAGTGACGGGGGGTCTTATTACGAGCAGTACGTC. This encodes CASSDGGSYYEQYV.

This sequence joins TRBV29-1 and TRBJ2-2, with a weak D call TRBD2 (5 bases). CDR3 length: 13 amino acids. Germline CDR1 reads SQVTM; CDR2 reads ANQGSEA. V was trimmed by 2 bases and J by 6 bases, leaving 10 bases between them. The CDR3 DNA reads TGCAGCGTTGAAATGAGGGTCCCCGGGGAGCTGTTTTTT. It codes for CSVEMRVPGELFF.

The gene calls are TRBV20-1 and TRBJ2-3, with D perhaps matching TRBD2 (5 bases). Between the trimmed V and J ends, which lost 6 bases and 5 bases, there was a span of 18 bases. Germline loops: CDR1 DFQATT, CDR2 SNEGSKA (reference sequence). The CDR3 totals 14 residues. This CDR3 reads CSARTGVAGDTQYF. The CDR3, as DNA: TGCAGTGCGCGTACCGGGGTCGCGGGAGATACGCAGTATTTT.

The J gene is TRBJ1-1, the V gene TRBV5-1, with D hard to call. The CDR3 totals 15 residues. In germline, CDR1 is SGHRS, CDR2 YFSETQ. V lost 5 bases to trimming and J lost 3 bases, with 17 bases between them. DNA for the CDR3: TGCGCCAGCAGTCACAGCAGCTTAGGGTACACTGAAGCTTTCTTT. It is translated as CASSHSSLGYTEAFF.

DNA for the CDR3: TGTGCCAGCAGTCCCCAGGGGGCGACGAGCAATCAGCCCCAGCATTTT. Amino acids: CASSPQGATSNQPQHF. The gene calls are TRBV6-2 or TRBV6-3 and TRBJ1-5; 8 nucleotides line up with TRBD1. The CDR3 is made up of 16 amino acids. Losses at the gene ends were 5 bases for V and 1 base for J; bases not matched to a gene: 7. The V gene's germline CDR1 is MNHEY and CDR2 SVGEGT.

This clonotype was seen only a few times. This chain uses TRBV29-1 with TRBJ1-1, with D possibly being TRBD1 (5 bases). The CDR3 has 14 residues. Trimming pared 6 bases from V and 1 base from J, leaving 15 bases between. Germline CDR1 and CDR2: SQVTM and ANQGSEA. The CDR3 bases are TGCAGCGTCCTACCGGGACTGGAGAACACTGAAGCTTTCTTT. Amino acid sequence: CSVLPGLENTEAFF.

This clonotype was seen a handful of times. This chain connects TRBV6-6 to TRBJ2-3; 13 bases align to TRBD2. CDR3 length: 16 residues. Germline loops: CDR1 MNHNY, CDR2 SVGAGI (reference sequence). V lost 6 bases and J lost 0; bases outside the gene matches: 3. DNA for the CDR3: TGTGCCAGCAGGGGGGGACTAGCGGGAAGCACAGATACGCAGTATTTT. Protein product: CASRGGLAGSTDTQYF.

V gene TRBV27 combines with J gene TRBJ2-5, with TRBD1 as a possible D gene (6 bases). The CDR3 totals 14 residues. Trimming stripped 4 bases from V and 4 bases from J, with 13 bases between. Germline V gene data show CDR1 as MNHEY and CDR2 as SMNVEV (reference sequence). DNA for the CDR3: TGTGCCAGCAGTTCATCAGGGGCAGGAGAGACCCAGTACTTC. Its protein is CASSSSGAGETQYF.

The chain has TRBV28 and TRBJ2-3; 9 nucleotides agree with TRBD2. The CDR3 runs to 13 residues. The germline V gene has CDR1 MDHEN and CDR2 SYDVKM. Unmatched junction bases numbered 6, after V lost 8 bases and J lost 6 bases. CDR3 sequence: CASGRGGPDTQYF. In DNA, the CDR3 is TGTGCCAGCGGGCGGGGGGGCCCCGATACGCAGTATTTT.

This sequence joins TRBV7-6 and TRBJ2-5, with D hard to call. The CDR3 length is 14 residues. CDR1 is SGHVS and CDR2 is FNYEAQ in the germline V gene. V lost 4 bases to trimming and J lost 1 base, with 10 bases between them. The CDR3 is CASSSQNFQETQYF. The CDR3, as DNA: TGTGCCAGCAGCTCCCAGAATTTCCAAGAGACCCAGTACTTC.

The chain carries TRBV28 and TRBJ2-3; D gene ambiguous. There are 15 residues in the CDR3. Looked up from germline, CDR1 is MDHEN and CDR2 is SYDVKM. The V end was cut by 3 bases, the J end by 2 bases, with 12 bases between. This CDR3 reads CASSLGRPYTDTQYF. The CDR3, as DNA: TGTGCCAGCAGTTTGGGAAGACCTTACACAGATACGCAGTATTTT.

This clonotype occurred a few times. V gene TRBV4-3 combines with J gene TRBJ1-2; 7 nucleotides line up with TRBD1. V lost 0 bases to trimming and J lost 6 bases; unmatched junction nucleotides: 10. Germline V gives CDR1 LGHNA, CDR2 YSLEER. The CDR3 sequence is 16 residues long. The CDR3 bases are TGCGCCAGCAGCCAAGACTTGTTGGCAGGGGGAGATGGCTACACCTTC. Amino acids: CASSQDLLAGGDGYTF.

CDR3 loop: CASSTPGRNQETQYF. CDR3 in DNA: TGTGCCAGCAGTACGCCGGGACGGAACCAAGAGACCCAGTACTTC. The rearrangement uses TRBV28 and TRBJ2-5, with D perhaps matching TRBD1 or TRBD2 (5 bases each). The CDR3 length is 15 residues. Germline CDR1 and CDR2: MDHEN and SYDVKM. V was pared by 5 bases and J by 0 bases, with 13 bases between.

The rearrangement links TRBV6-2 or TRBV6-3 to TRBJ1-1; possibly TRBD1 for D (6 bases). V lost 7 bases, J lost 4 bases, and 16 bases lay in between. The CDR3 length is 14 residues. Germline CDR1 is MNHEY and CDR2 is SVGEGT. The CDR3 here is CASKTGTSVTEAFF. The CDR3 bases are TGTGCCAGCAAAACCGGGACAAGTGTCACTGAAGCTTTCTTT.

The sample holds many counts of this clonotype. The CDR3, as DNA: TGTGCCAGCAGTTACCCCGACTACGAGCAGTACGTC. Amino acid sequence: CASSYPDYEQYV. The chain is built from TRBV6-2 or TRBV6-3 and TRBJ2-7; D is ambiguous. This CDR3 contains 12 residues. Trimming took 2 bases from V and 3 from J, leaving 5 bases between them. The germline V gene has CDR1 MNHEY and CDR2 SVGEGT.

This rearrangement joins TRBV7-9 to TRBJ2-2; 14 nucleotides agree with TRBD2. V was clipped by 5 bases and J by 4 bases; unmatched bases: 3. The CDR3 spans 16 residues. Per the germline V gene, CDR1 is SEHNR and CDR2 is FQNEAQ (reference sequence). CDR3 nucleotide sequence: TGTGCCAGCAGCCTGGGACTAGCGGGGGCCACCGGGGAGCTGTTTTTT. Protein: CASSLGLAGATGELFF.

This clonotype was detected only a few times. The chain uses TRBV7-9 and TRBJ2-3; possibly TRBD2 for D (5 bases). Trimming pared 7 bases from V and 11 bases from J, leaving 16 bases between. Germline V gene data show CDR1 as SEHNR and CDR2 as FQNEAQ (reference sequence). The CDR3 loop spans 12 amino acids. Here the CDR3 reads CASKRAVDGQYF. In DNA form, the CDR3 reads TGTGCCAGCAAGAGGGCGGTCGATGGGCAGTATTTT.

This clonotype appeared many times. The chain links TRBV7-8 to TRBJ1-2, with unresolved D. This CDR3 comprises 16 residues. Per the germline V gene, CDR1 is SGHVS and CDR2 is FQNEAQ. Trimming removed 5 bases from V and 0 bases from J, with 16 bases in between. Here the CDR3 reads CASSAPQEPSNYGYTF. DNA of the CDR3: TGTGCCAGCAGCGCCCCCCAGGAACCATCTAACTATGGCTACACCTTC.

This clonotype was found many times. The chain combines TRBV6-6 with TRBJ1-1; TRBD1 matches at 8 bases. The CDR3 is 14 amino acids. Per the germline V gene, CDR1 is MNHNY and CDR2 is SVGAGI (reference sequence). The ends lost 6 bases at V and 2 bases at J; junction bases unmatched: 5. CDR3 in amino acids: CASSPDRVNTEAFF. The CDR3 bases are TGTGCCAGCAGCCCGGACAGGGTTAACACTGAAGCTTTCTTT.

This rearrangement joins TRBV5-1 to TRBJ1-1; D uncertain. CDR1 is SGHRS, CDR2 YFSETQ, per germline. V was cut by 0 bases and J by 8 bases, with 11 bases left in between. CDR3 length equals 13 residues. The CDR3 spells CASSLALGREAFF. The CDR3 DNA sequence: TGCGCCAGCAGCTTGGCCTTGGGTAGAGAAGCTTTCTTT.

J is TRBJ2-5 and V is TRBV7-6; no firm D call. V lost 2 bases to trimming and J lost 2 bases, with 18 bases between them. Germline CDR1 SGHVS, CDR2 FNYEAQ. CDR3 size: 17 residues. The CDR3 region is CASSLNRYNSQQETQYF. In DNA, the CDR3 is TGTGCCAGCAGCTTAAACCGATATAATTCGCAACAAGAGACCCAGTACTTC.

The J gene is TRBJ2-2, the V gene TRBV19; 8 nucleotides agree with TRBD2. CDR3 length: 19 residues. Germline V gene sequence: CDR1 LNHDA, CDR2 SQIVND (reference sequence). Germline trimming cut 1 base from V and 5 bases from J; bases unmatched to any gene: 15. The CDR3 loop is CASSIVGEAGAEDTGELFF. CDR3 bases: TGTGCCAGTAGTATAGTGGGTGAAGCGGGGGCCGAGGATACCGGGGAGCTGTTTTTT.

The CDR3 DNA is TGTGCCAGTAGTATGGGCGGGGGAGGCACCGGGGAGCTGTTTTTT. Its protein is CASSMGGGGTGELFF. The J gene is TRBJ2-2, the V gene TRBV19, with TRBD2 matching over 7 bases. Germline trimming cut 3 bases from V and 4 bases from J; bases unmatched to any gene: 5. The CDR3 is made up of 15 amino acids. Germline assignment: CDR1 LNHDA and CDR2 SQIVND (reference sequence).

This clonotype appeared a few times. The chain employs TRBV19 and TRBJ2-7; tentative D call: TRBD1 (6 bases). The CDR3 runs to 13 residues. Germline V gene sequence: CDR1 LNHDA, CDR2 SQIVND (reference sequence). V lost 4 bases and J 2 bases, leaving 9 bases between the germline ends. This CDR3 is CASSSRQAYEQYF. CDR3 nucleotides: TGTGCCAGTAGTAGCCGACAGGCCTACGAGCAGTACTTC.

This clonotype was counted only a few times. This chain joins TRBV7-9 and TRBJ2-1, with 9 bases identical to TRBD2. V was clipped by 5 bases and J by 4 bases; unmatched bases: 9. The CDR3 extends over 16 amino acids. Germline V gene data show CDR1 as SEHNR and CDR2 as FQNEAQ (reference sequence). DNA of the CDR3: TGTGCCAGCAGCCCCCGACGGCTAGCGGGGTACAATGAGCAGTTCTTC. Its protein is CASSPRRLAGYNEQFF.

The J gene is TRBJ1-2, the V gene TRBV7-6; no reliable D call. This CDR3 is 13 amino acids long. Germline loops: CDR1 SGHVS, CDR2 FNYEAQ. The V and J ends lost 2 bases and 4 bases respectively, with 8 bases between them. The CDR3 is CASSLTQAYGYTF. In nucleotides, the CDR3 is TGTGCCAGCAGCTTAACCCAGGCCTATGGCTACACCTTC.